This T cell receptor (beta chain) is from a study of blood T cell repertoires in COVID-19. The CDR3 consists of 14 residues. Per the germline V gene, CDR1 is SEHNR and CDR2 is FQNEAQ (reference sequence). The V end was cut by 5 bases, the J end by 2 bases, with 12 bases between. Participants were placed into cohorts based on the clinical history they reported. The table came from immunoSEQ multiplex PCR; TCRdb's copy has only in-frame clones and leaves some out. The profile shows fewer than 500,000 clones, 85% to 90% of them singletons. Specimen: PBMCs or T cells enriched from blood (not recorded which). The chain links TRBV7-9 to TRBJ1-2; D gene uncertain. The TCR was taken from a man in his thirties or forties who had recovered from COVID-19. In DNA, the CDR3 is TGTGCCAGCAGCATGCGTACAGAGAACTATGGCTACACCTTC. Translated: CASSMRTENYGYTF. The entire variable domain, with the rest obtained from reference TRBV7-9 and TRBJ1-2, is as follows: DTGVSQNPRHKITKRGQNVTFRCDPISEHNRLYWYRQTLGQGPEFLTYFQNEAQLEKSRLLSDRFSAERPKGSFSTLEIQRTEQGDSAMYLCASSMRTENYGYTFGSGTRLTVV.